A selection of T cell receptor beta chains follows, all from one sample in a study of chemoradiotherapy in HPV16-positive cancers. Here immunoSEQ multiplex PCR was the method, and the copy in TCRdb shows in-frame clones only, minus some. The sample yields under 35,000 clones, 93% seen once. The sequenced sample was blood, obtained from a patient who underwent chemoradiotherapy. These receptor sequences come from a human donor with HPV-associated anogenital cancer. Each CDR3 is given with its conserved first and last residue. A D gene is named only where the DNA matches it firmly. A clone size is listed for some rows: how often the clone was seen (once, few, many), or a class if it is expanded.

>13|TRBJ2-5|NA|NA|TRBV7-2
CASSPSLQETQYF
TGTGCCAGCAGCCCCTCCCTCCAAGAGACCCAGTACTTC
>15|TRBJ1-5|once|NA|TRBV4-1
CASSHGGRINQPQHF
TGCGCCAGCAGCCACGGGGGGAGGATTAATCAGCCCCAGCATTTT
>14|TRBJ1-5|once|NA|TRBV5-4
CASTVRGSNQPQHF
TGTGCCAGCACTGTCAGGGGAAGCAATCAGCCCCAGCATTTT
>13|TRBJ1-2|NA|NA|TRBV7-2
CASSLGREDGYTF
TGTGCCAGCAGCTTGGGCAGGGAAGATGGCTACACCTTC
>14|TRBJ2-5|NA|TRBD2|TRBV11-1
CASSDERGEETQYF
TGTGCCAGCAGCGACGAACGGGGGGAAGAGACCCAGTACTTC
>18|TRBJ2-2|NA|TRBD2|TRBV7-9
CASSSRRIGTSTTGELFF
TGTGCCAGCAGCTCCCGCCGGATCGGGACTAGTACCACCGGGGAGCTGTTTTTT
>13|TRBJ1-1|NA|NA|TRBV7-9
CASSLESNTEAFF
TGTGCCAGCAGCTTAGAGTCGAACACTGAAGCTTTCTTT
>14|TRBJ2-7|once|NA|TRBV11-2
CASSYPGSSYEQYF
TGTGCCAGCAGCTACCCCGGGAGTTCCTACGAGCAGTACTTC
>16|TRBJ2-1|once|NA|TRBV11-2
CASSPRLALGSNEQFF
TGTGCCAGCAGCCCGAGGTTGGCACTGGGGTCCAATGAGCAGTTCTTC
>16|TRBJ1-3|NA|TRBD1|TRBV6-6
CASSYLISGGADTIYF
TGTGCCAGCAGTTACCTGATATCAGGGGGCGCGGACACCATATATTTT
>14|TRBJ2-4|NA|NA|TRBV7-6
CASSSTGRENIQYF
TGTGCCAGCAGCTCCACCGGGCGGGAAAACATTCAGTACTTC